Listed below are T cell receptor beta chains from one sample, sequenced in a study of T cell responses to AZD1222 COVID-19 vaccine. Sequencing used immunoSEQ multiplex PCR; TCRdb keeps in-frame clones, though not all of them. The data show about 150,000 clones, 87% seen once. The material was peripheral blood, obtained 28 days after the second AZD1222 dose. These receptors originate from an adult who received the AZD1222 COVID-19 vaccine. The CDR3 runs from the conserved cysteine through the conserved F or W. D genes are given only for firm matches. Not every row has a clone size; where given, it reads once, few, many or a size class.

V	size	length	D	J	CDR3	DNA
TRBV25-1	.	14	TRBD1	TRBJ1-1	CASSRRTGSTEAFF	TGTGCCAGCAGCAGACGGACAGGGTCCACTGAAGCTTTCTTT
TRBV7-9	.	14	.	TRBJ1-2	CASSPGGANYGYTF	TGTGCCAGCAGCCCAGGAGGGGCTAACTATGGCTACACCTTC
TRBV18	.	15	.	TRBJ2-2	CASSPQQGNTGELFF	TGTGCCAGCTCACCGCAACAGGGAAACACCGGGGAGCTGTTTTTT
TRBV19	.	13	.	TRBJ1-6	CASSGQDNSPLHF	TGTGCCAGTAGTGGGCAGGATAATTCACCCCTCCACTTT
TRBV29-1	.	13	.	TRBJ2-3	CSVGWPYTDTQYF	TGCAGCGTGGGGTGGCCATACACAGATACGCAGTATTTT
TRBV28	.	14	.	TRBJ1-3	CASSLLGAGNTIYF	TGTGCCAGCAGTTTATTAGGGGCTGGAAACACCATATATTTT
TRBV15	.	14	.	TRBJ1-4	CATSRGRTNEKLFF	TGTGCCACCAGCAGAGGACGGACTAATGAAAAACTGTTTTTT
TRBV18	.	13	.	TRBJ1-1	CASSPGANTEAFF	TGTGCCAGCTCACCTGGGGCGAACACTGAAGCTTTCTTT
TRBV28	.	14	.	TRBJ1-2	CASSLGALGYGYTF	TGTGCCAGCAGTTTAGGAGCCCTCGGCTATGGCTACACCTTC
TRBV24-1	.	17	TRBD2	TRBJ2-7	CATSSGSTSSGEYEQYF	TGTGCCACCAGTTCGGGCTCCACCTCTAGCGGTGAGTACGAGCAGTACTTC
TRBV5-1	.	15	.	TRBJ1-2	CASRLRGQANYGYTF	TGCGCCAGCAGACTCCGAGGGCAAGCTAACTATGGCTACACCTTC
TRBV3-1/TRBV3-2	.	16	TRBD1	TRBJ2-3	CASSKTDRGRTDTQYF	TGTGCCAGCAGCAAAACGGACAGGGGGCGCACAGATACGCAGTATTTT
TRBV15	few	15	.	TRBJ2-7	CATSRDRGSAYEQYF	TGTGCCACCAGCAGAGATCGGGGTAGTGCGTACGAGCAGTACTTC
TRBV19	.	13	TRBD1	TRBJ1-2	CASAGQAVYGYTF	TGTGCCAGTGCGGGACAGGCGGTCTATGGCTACACCTTC
TRBV5-8	.	15	TRBD1	TRBJ1-5	CASSLGTGDNQPQHF	TGTGCCAGCAGCTTGGGGACAGGGGACAATCAGCCCCAGCATTTT
TRBV24-1	.	14	.	TRBJ2-7	CATSDSGGQREQYF	TGTGCCACCAGTGATTCGGGGGGACAACGGGAGCAGTACTTC
TRBV19	.	15	TRBD2	TRBJ2-1	CASSGLAVSYNEQFF	TGTGCCAGTAGTGGTCTAGCGGTATCCTACAATGAGCAGTTCTTC
TRBV19	once	16	TRBD2	TRBJ2-3	CASSFTSGIGTDTQYF	TGTGCCAGTAGTTTCACTAGCGGGATCGGCACAGATACGCAGTATTTT
TRBV28	.	15	TRBD1	TRBJ2-3	CASKSGTGGADTQYF	TGTGCCAGCAAATCCGGGACAGGGGGAGCAGATACGCAGTATTTT
TRBV28	.	14	.	TRBJ1-5	CASGDNYSNQPQHF	TGTGCCAGCGGGGACAACTATAGCAATCAGCCCCAGCATTTT
TRBV20-1	.	11	.	TRBJ2-5	CSASLGETQYF	TGCAGTGCAAGCCTGGGGGAGACCCAGTACTTC
TRBV28	.	12	TRBD2	TRBJ2-2	CASSRLAEELFF	TGTGCCAGCAGCCGACTAGCCGAGGAGCTGTTTTTT
TRBV6-6	.	14	.	TRBJ1-3	CASSPGEGRNTIYF	TGTGCCAGCAGTCCCGGAGAGGGCCGAAACACCATATATTTT
TRBV6-2/TRBV6-3	.	14	.	TRBJ2-1	CASSYSTKGNEQFF	TGTGCCAGCAGTTACTCGACTAAAGGGAATGAGCAGTTCTTC
TRBV7-2	once	15	.	TRBJ2-4	CASTFVRSTKNIQYF	TGTGCCAGCACCTTTGTTCGCAGCACCAAAAACATTCAGTACTTC
TRBV3-1/TRBV3-2	once	16	TRBD2	TRBJ2-1	CASSQDLSGGNNEQFF	TGTGCCAGCAGCCAAGATCTTTCGGGAGGTAACAATGAGCAGTTCTTC
TRBV6-2/TRBV6-3	.	13	.	TRBJ2-7	CASSYLPSYEQYF	TGTGCCAGCAGTTACTTACCCTCCTACGAGCAGTACTTC
TRBV3-1/TRBV3-2	.	17	TRBD1	TRBJ1-2	CASSRGTGGFINYGYTF	TGTGCCAGCAGCCGCGGGACAGGGGGCTTCATTAACTATGGCTACACCTTC
TRBV11-2	.	15	TRBD2	TRBJ2-1	CASSPGTSRVNEQFF	TGTGCCAGCAGCCCGGGGACTAGCAGGGTCAATGAGCAGTTCTTC
TRBV7-9	.	14	.	TRBJ1-1	CASSLQGLNTEAFF	TGTGCCAGCAGCTTGCAGGGGCTGAACACTGAAGCTTTCTTT
TRBV19	.	15	TRBD2	TRBJ2-1	CASAPGLVLSNEQFF	TGTGCCAGTGCCCCCGGACTAGTGCTCTCCAATGAGCAGTTCTTC
TRBV5-1	.	16	TRBD1	TRBJ2-3	CASSLDGQGELDTQYF	TGCGCCAGCAGCTTGGATGGCCAGGGGGAATTAGATACGCAGTATTTT
TRBV28	.	15	TRBD2	TRBJ2-1	CASSLSGTLNNEQFF	TGTGCCAGCAGTCTTAGCGGGACCCTCAACAATGAGCAGTTCTTC
TRBV11-2	.	15	.	TRBJ2-2	CASSLGYSNTGELFF	TGTGCCAGCAGCTTAGGGTACTCGAACACCGGGGAGCTGTTTTTT
TRBV9	.	15	.	TRBJ1-2	CASSVGQGPNYGYTF	TGTGCCAGCAGCGTAGGGCAGGGACCAAACTATGGCTACACCTTC
TRBV6-2/TRBV6-3	.	15	TRBD1	TRBJ2-5	CASSYSGTGVETQYF	TGTGCCAGCAGTTACTCTGGGACAGGGGTAGAGACCCAGTACTTC
TRBV7-6	.	14	.	TRBJ1-1	CASSLGGMNTEAFF	TGTGCCAGCAGCTTAGGGGGTATGAACACTGAAGCTTTCTTT
TRBV20-1	.	11	.	TRBJ2-7	CSLLTSYEQYF	TGCAGTCTCCTGACATCCTACGAGCAGTACTTC
TRBV5-4	.	14	.	TRBJ2-3	CASSFSSGTDTQYF	TGTGCCAGCAGCTTCTCCAGCGGCACAGATACGCAGTATTTT
TRBV5-6	.	16	.	TRBJ1-6	CASSLGGSSYNSPLHF	TGTGCCAGCAGCTTGGGGGGAAGCTCCTATAATTCACCCCTCCACTTT
TRBV6-1	once	13	.	TRBJ1-4	CASSERGNEKLFF	TGTGCCAGCAGTGAAAGGGGTAATGAAAAACTGTTTTTT